The T cell receptor beta chain under discussion was sequenced for a study of blood T cell repertoires in COVID-19. Profiled with immunoSEQ multiplex PCR; TCRdb holds only in-frame clones, not every one. The sample carries just under 60,000 clones, 80% to 90% recorded once. The CDR3 is made up of 14 amino acids. V lost 0 bases, J lost 6 bases, and 13 bases lay in between. Germline lookup yields CDR1 SGHRS and CDR2 YFSETQ. This clonotype originated in a man aged 55 to 69 with acute or convalescent COVID-19. The chain is built from TRBV5-1 and TRBJ2-7; D may be TRBD1 (5 bases). The specimen sequenced was peripheral blood. The DNA of the CDR3 is TGCGCCAGCAGCTTGGACACGTTGGGGCTCGAGCAGTACTTC. Translated: CASSLDTLGLEQYF.